The 20 T cell receptor beta chains reported below all come from one sample, sequenced in a study of blood T cell repertoires in COVID-19. Measured with immunoSEQ multiplex PCR; TCRdb has only the in-frame clones, and not every one. Among about 150,000 clones listed, about 84% were seen once. Sequenced material: peripheral blood. These receptors all stem from a man between 60 and 75 years old with active or convalescent COVID-19.

This rearrangement joins TRBV5-1 to TRBJ2-1; D might be TRBD1 (5 bases). Deletions cut 0 bases from V and 8 bases from J, with 12 bases between. The CDR3 is 14 amino acids. The germline V gene has CDR1 SGHRS and CDR2 YFSETQ. The CDR3 nucleotides read TGCGCCAGCAGCTTGGACAGGTCCGCCGATGAGCAGTTCTTC. Protein sequence: CASSLDRSADEQFF.

V gene TRBV5-1 combines with J gene TRBJ2-7, with 8 positions matching TRBD2. V lost 3 bases to trimming and J lost 0 bases; unmatched junction nucleotides: 8. Germline V lookup: CDR1 SGHRS, CDR2 YFSETQ. The CDR3 is 16 residues long. The CDR3 sequence: CASSSRGGGSSYEQYF. CDR3 nucleotides: TGCGCCAGCAGCTCACGGGGGGGCGGGAGCTCCTACGAGCAGTACTTC.

The genes are TRBV5-4 and TRBJ1-1; 9 nucleotides agree with TRBD1. The length of the CDR3 is 14 residues. V was clipped by 7 bases and J by 10 bases; unmatched bases: 14. The germline V gene has CDR1 SGHNT and CDR2 YYREEE (reference sequence). This CDR3 reads CASHPGQGKRGAFF. CDR3 nucleotides: TGTGCCAGCCACCCGGGACAGGGAAAGAGGGGAGCTTTCTTT.

This clone has more than one count but fewer than ten. The genes are TRBV7-2 and TRBJ1-1; D remains unclear. Germline assignment: CDR1 SGHTA and CDR2 FQGNSA. The CDR3 extends over 16 amino acids. Trimming stripped 2 bases from V and 4 bases from J, with 17 bases between. The CDR3 spells CASSLFGRAGSTEAFF. As DNA, the CDR3 is TGTGCCAGCAGCTTATTTGGCCGGGCGGGGAGCACTGAAGCTTTCTTT.

This sequence joins TRBV19 and TRBJ1-5, with D perhaps TRBD1 (6 bases). The V end was cut by 8 bases, the J end by 0 bases, with 11 bases between. Germline CDR1 LNHDA, CDR2 SQIVND (reference sequence). The CDR3 has 14 residues. The CDR3 protein is CASGGWDSNQPQHF. The CDR3 nucleotides read TGTGCCAGTGGGGGCTGGGATAGCAATCAGCCCCAGCATTTT.

V and J are TRBV27 and TRBJ2-1; D not certain. With 4 bases removed from V and 7 bases from J, the gap between germline ends came to 14 bases. Looked up from germline, CDR1 is MNHEY and CDR2 is SMNVEV (reference sequence). CDR3 length equals 14 residues. CDR3 nucleotides: TGTGCCAGCAGTTCATGGGTAGCTTCGAATGAGCAGTTCTTC. Translation gives CASSSWVASNEQFF.

V usage is TRBV11-2 and J usage is TRBJ1-5; TRBD1 matches 7 bases. This CDR3 has 14 residues. The V gene end was trimmed by 1 base and the J gene end by 4 bases; junction bases not matched to a gene: 1. Germline CDR1 and CDR2: SGHAT and FQNNGV. CDR3 loop: CASSLGTGNQPQHF. DNA for the CDR3: TGTGCCAGCAGCTTAGGGACAGGTAATCAGCCCCAGCATTTT.

The chain couples TRBV5-1 to TRBJ2-1; TRBD2 aligns across 8 bases. The germline V gene encodes CDR1 SGHRS and CDR2 YFSETQ. V lost 4 bases, J lost 10 bases, and 13 bases stayed unmatched. The CDR3 contains 15 residues. CDR3: CASSLRGGRIYEQFF. CDR3 bases: TGCGCCAGCAGCCTCCGGGGGGGGCGTATCTACGAGCAGTTCTTC.

In DNA form, the CDR3 reads TGTGCCATCAGTGGGACAGGGTCCGAGCAGTACTTC. Protein: CAISGTGSEQYF. The chain links TRBV10-3 to TRBJ2-7, with TRBD1 matching over 8 bases. In germline, CDR1 is ENHRY, CDR2 SYGVKD. Trimming cost V 4 bases and J 6 bases; bases outside gene matches: 2. CDR3 size: 12 residues.

This clone was detected only once. In DNA, the CDR3 is TGTGCCAGCATCAGCCCTCACACAGGGGCCGGAAACACCATATATTTT. Its protein is CASISPHTGAGNTIYF. The chain is built from TRBV2 and TRBJ1-3, with 7 nucleotides matching TRBD1. After removal of 7 bases from V and 4 bases from J, the junction contained 13 bases not matched to a gene. Per the germline V gene, CDR1 is SNHLY and CDR2 is FYNNEI. The CDR3 covers 16 residues.

This clone was detected only a few times. The V gene is TRBV30, the J gene TRBJ1-5; 9 bases line up with TRBD1. The germline V gene encodes CDR1 GTSNPN and CDR2 SVGIG (reference sequence). This CDR3 is 16 amino acids long. V lost 1 base and J lost 1; bases outside the gene matches: 5. The CDR3 DNA is TGTGCCTGGAGTGGGACAGGGGTCAAGAGCAATCAGCCCCAGCATTTT. Its translation: CAWSGTGVKSNQPQHF. The entire variable domain, with the rest obtained from reference TRBV30 and TRBJ1-5, is as follows: SQTIHQWPATLVQPVGSPLSLECTVEGTSNPNLYWYRQAAGRGLQLLFYSVGIGQISSEVPQNLSASRPQDRQFILSSKKLLLSDSGFYLCAWSGTGVKSNQPQHFGDGTRLSIL.

The chain joins TRBV5-8 to TRBJ1-2; the match to TRBD1 covers 7 bases. The CDR3 covers 12 residues. Germline loops: CDR1 SGHTS, CDR2 YDEGEE. The ends lost 9 bases at V and 2 bases at J; junction bases unmatched: 4. CDR3 sequence (DNA): TGTGCCAATACGGACAGGAACTATGGCTACACCTTC. As protein: CANTDRNYGYTF. Filled out from reference TRBV5-8 and TRBJ1-2, the complete variable domain reads EAGVTQSPTHLIKTRGQQATLRCSPISGHTSVYWYQQALGLGLQFLLWYDEGEERNRGNFPPRFSGRQFPNYSSELNVNALELEDSALYLCANTDRNYGYTFGSGTRLTVV.

This clone is a singleton in its sample. This chain joins TRBV29-1 and TRBJ1-2; tentative D call: TRBD1 (6 bases). Germline values: CDR1 SQVTM, CDR2 ANQGSEA. This CDR3 has 13 residues. The V end was cut by 6 bases, the J end by 0 bases, with 11 bases between. CDR3 bases: TGCAGCGTCGCGACAGGAGCTAACTATGGCTACACCTTC. This encodes CSVATGANYGYTF.

Details on this clone: This sample also contains other DNA sequences that code for the same CDR3. The genes are TRBV12-3 or TRBV12-4 and TRBJ1-2; D remains ambiguous. V shed 1 base and J shed 8 bases, with 8 bases lying between them. The CDR3 sequence is 12 residues long. CDR3 nucleotide sequence: TGTGCCAGCAGTTTAGGCGCTCGGGGCTACACCTTC. Protein product: CASSLGARGYTF.

The genes are TRBV4-3 and TRBJ2-7; TRBD2 aligns across 8 bases. The CDR3 is made up of 14 amino acids. V lost 1 base and J lost 3; bases outside the gene matches: 2. Germline V gene lookup returns CDR1 LGHNA and CDR2 YSLEER. The CDR3 bases are TGCGCCAGCAGCCAAGTCGGGGGGGGCTACGAGCAGTACTTC. It specifies CASSQVGGGYEQYF.

The chain links TRBV13 to TRBJ2-1; D might be TRBD2 (6 bases). This CDR3 contains 19 residues. V lost 1 base, J lost 0 bases, and 19 bases lay in between. Germline assignment: CDR1 PRHDT and CDR2 FYEKMQ (reference sequence). CDR3 in DNA: TGTGCCAGCAGCTTAGAAGGGAGGATCACCCCGAGCTCCTACAATGAGCAGTTCTTC. The encoded protein is CASSLEGRITPSSYNEQFF.

The CDR3 sequence is CAISWPQNTGELFF. The CDR3 DNA reads as TGTGCCATCAGCTGGCCCCAGAACACCGGGGAGCTGTTTTTT. This chain uses TRBV10-3 with TRBJ2-2, with D unclear. Trimming took off 6 bases at V and 1 base at J, with 9 bases between the two ends. The CDR3 is 14 amino acids. Germline-derived CDR1 and CDR2 are ENHRY and SYGVKD.

V and J are TRBV10-3 and TRBJ1-2; 11 bases align to TRBD1. V gave up 6 bases and J gave up 0 bases; unmatched junction bases: 6. Germline V gene sequence: CDR1 ENHRY, CDR2 SYGVKD. The CDR3 contains 16 residues. CDR3: CAISLGQGESNYGYTF. The CDR3 nucleotides are TGTGCCATCAGCTTGGGACAGGGGGAATCTAACTATGGCTACACCTTC.

DNA for the CDR3: TGTGCCAGCAGCTCAGAGGGTTCACCCCTCCACTTT. Protein: CASSSEGSPLHF. The chain has TRBV7-2 and TRBJ1-6; D is unresolved. CDR1 is SGHTA and CDR2 is FQGNSA in the germline V gene. V was shortened by 4 bases and J by 9 bases, with 7 bases between the two germline ends. This CDR3 has 12 residues.

This clone appeared a few times. CDR3 DNA sequence: TGTGCCAGCTCACCCGTAAATGAGCAGTTCTTC. Protein sequence: CASSPVNEQFF. The genes are TRBV18 and TRBJ2-1, with no clear D. Deletions cut 3 bases from V and 7 bases from J, with 4 bases between. CDR3 size: 11 residues. The germline CDR1 and CDR2 sequences are KGHSH and LQKENI.